The source of this T cell receptor beta chain is a study of cytomegalovirus exposure and HLA in healthy donors. The CDR3 totals 15 residues. Trimming removed 1 base at V and 1 base at J, with 9 bases between. The germline V gene encodes CDR1 SGHNT and CDR2 YYREEE (reference sequence). Primers: 60 Vbeta forward and 13 Jbeta reverse. Clones were read by immunoSEQ multiplex PCR, and TCRdb kept only the in-frame ones, dropping some. The sample shows approximately 77,000 clones, around three quarters of them seen only once. Sequencing was done on a sample of PBMCs. The rearrangement joins TRBV5-4 to TRBJ1-3; D remains ambiguous. This receptor was identified in a man aged 35-49 years in good health and CMV-seronegative. The CDR3 loop is CASSLFGGSGNTIYF. The CDR3 coding sequence is TGTGCCAGCAGCTTGTTCGGAGGATCTGGAAACACCATATATTTT.